This TCR beta chain stems from a study of early T cells in non-severe SARS-CoV-2 infection. The ends lost 0 bases at V and 4 bases at J; junction bases unmatched: 0. Germline V gives CDR1 SSHAT, CDR2 FNYEAQ (reference sequence). This CDR3 has 14 residues. TCRdb re-analysed the 5' RACE reads in MiXCR, keeping a single row per CDR3 protein. The sample holds tens of thousands of distinct CDR3 sequences; 7.7% are singletons and the top ten take roughly 3.5%. The TCR comes from an adult who was a healthcare worker with PCR-confirmed SARS-CoV-2 infection or an uninfected control (not recorded which). Input material: whole blood. V usage is TRBV7-7 and J usage is TRBJ2-1, with 7 bases identical to TRBD2. The CDR3 coding sequence is TGTGCCAGCAGCTTAGCGCGGGGGTACAATGAGCAGTTCTTC. Protein product: CASSLARGYNEQFF. The full variable domain, rest sourced from reference TRBV7-7 and TRBJ2-1, is GAGVSQSPRYKVTKRGQDVTLRCDPISSHATLYWYQQALGQGPEFLTYFNYEAQPDKSGLPSDRFSAERPEGSISTLTIQRTEQRDSAMYRCASSLARGYNEQFFGPGTRLTVL.